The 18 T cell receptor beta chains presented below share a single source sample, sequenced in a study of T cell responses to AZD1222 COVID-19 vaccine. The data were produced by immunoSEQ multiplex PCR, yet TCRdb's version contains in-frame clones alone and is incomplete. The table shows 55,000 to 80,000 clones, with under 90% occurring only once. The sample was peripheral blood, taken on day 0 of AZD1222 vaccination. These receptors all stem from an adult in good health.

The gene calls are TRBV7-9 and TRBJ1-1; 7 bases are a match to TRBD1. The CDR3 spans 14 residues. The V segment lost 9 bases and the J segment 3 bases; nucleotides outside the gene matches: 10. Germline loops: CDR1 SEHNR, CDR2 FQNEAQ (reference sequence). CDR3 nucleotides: TGTGCCAGTCTCAGACAGGGATCGGACACTGAAGCTTTCTTT. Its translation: CASLRQGSDTEAFF.

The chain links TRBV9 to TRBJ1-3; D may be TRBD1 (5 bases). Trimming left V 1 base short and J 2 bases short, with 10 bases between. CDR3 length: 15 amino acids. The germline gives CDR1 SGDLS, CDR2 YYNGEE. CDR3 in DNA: TGTGCCAGCAGCGTATCCGGGGGAGCTGGAAACACCATATATTTT. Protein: CASSVSGGAGNTIYF.

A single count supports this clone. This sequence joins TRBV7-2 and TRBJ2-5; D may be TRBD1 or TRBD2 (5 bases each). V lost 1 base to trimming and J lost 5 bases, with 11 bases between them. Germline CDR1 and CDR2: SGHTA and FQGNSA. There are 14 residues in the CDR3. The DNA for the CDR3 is TGTGCCAGCAGCTTAGGGTTGGGGGTCGAGACCCAGTACTTC. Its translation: CASSLGLGVETQYF.

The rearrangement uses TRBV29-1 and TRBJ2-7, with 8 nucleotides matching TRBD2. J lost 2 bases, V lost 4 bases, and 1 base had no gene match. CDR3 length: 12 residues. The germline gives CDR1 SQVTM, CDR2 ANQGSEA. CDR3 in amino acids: CSVGGGPYEQYF. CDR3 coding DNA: TGCAGCGTTGGCGGGGGGCCCTACGAGCAGTACTTC.

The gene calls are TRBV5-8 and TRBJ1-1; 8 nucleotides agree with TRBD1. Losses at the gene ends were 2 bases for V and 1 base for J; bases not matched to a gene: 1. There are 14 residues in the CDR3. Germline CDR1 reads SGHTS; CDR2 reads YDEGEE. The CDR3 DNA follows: TGTGCCAGCAGCTTCGGACAGGGGAACACTGAAGCTTTCTTT. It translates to CASSFGQGNTEAFF. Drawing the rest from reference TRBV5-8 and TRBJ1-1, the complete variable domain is EAGVTQSPTHLIKTRGQQATLRCSPISGHTSVYWYQQALGLGLQFLLWYDEGEERNRGNFPPRFSGRQFPNYSSELNVNALELEDSALYLCASSFGQGNTEAFFGQGTRLTVV.

The CDR3 is CASTIGGRQPQHF. The DNA for the CDR3 is TGTGCCAGTACCATAGGGGGGCGTCAGCCCCAGCATTTT. The chain is built from TRBV19 and TRBJ1-5, with TRBD1 as a possible D gene (6 bases). The CDR3 length is 13 residues. V was shortened by 7 bases and J by 6 bases, with 13 bases between the two germline ends. CDR1 and CDR2 (germline): LNHDA, SQIVND (reference sequence).

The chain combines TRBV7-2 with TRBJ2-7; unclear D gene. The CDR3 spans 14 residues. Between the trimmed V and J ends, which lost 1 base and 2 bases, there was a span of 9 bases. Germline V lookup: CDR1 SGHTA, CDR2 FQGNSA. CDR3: CASSLGTSPYEQYF. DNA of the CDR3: TGTGCCAGCAGCTTAGGGACGTCCCCCTACGAGCAGTACTTC. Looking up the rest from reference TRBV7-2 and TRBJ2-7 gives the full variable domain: GAGVSQSPSNKVTEKGKDVELRCDPISGHTALYWYRQSLGQGLEFLIYFQGNSAPDKSGLPSDRFSAERTGGSVSTLTIQRTQQEDSAVYLCASSLGTSPYEQYFGPGTRLTVT.

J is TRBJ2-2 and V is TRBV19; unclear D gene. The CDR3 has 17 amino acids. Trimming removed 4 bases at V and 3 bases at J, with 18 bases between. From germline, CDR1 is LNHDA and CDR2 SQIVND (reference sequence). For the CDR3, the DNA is TGTGCCAGTAGTAAGGCAAACTACGGATACCACACCGGGGAGCTGTTTTTT. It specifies CASSKANYGYHTGELFF.

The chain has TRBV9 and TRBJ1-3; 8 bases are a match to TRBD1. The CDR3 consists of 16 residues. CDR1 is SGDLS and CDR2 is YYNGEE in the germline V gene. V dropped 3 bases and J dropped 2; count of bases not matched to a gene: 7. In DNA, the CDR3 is TGTGCCAGCAGCGCCGATACAGGGGGAACTGGAAACACCATATATTTT. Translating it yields CASSADTGGTGNTIYF.

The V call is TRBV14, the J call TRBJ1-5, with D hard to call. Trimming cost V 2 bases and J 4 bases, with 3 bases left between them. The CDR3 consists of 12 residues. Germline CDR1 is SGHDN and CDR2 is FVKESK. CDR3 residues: CASSQWNQPQHF. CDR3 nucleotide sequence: TGTGCCAGCAGCCAATGGAATCAGCCCCAGCATTTT.

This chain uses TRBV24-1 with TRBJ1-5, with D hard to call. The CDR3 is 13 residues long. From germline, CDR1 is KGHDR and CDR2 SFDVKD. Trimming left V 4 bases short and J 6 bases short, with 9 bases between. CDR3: CATSEFRCQPQHF. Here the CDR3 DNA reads TGTGCCACCAGTGAGTTCAGGTGTCAGCCCCAGCATTTT.

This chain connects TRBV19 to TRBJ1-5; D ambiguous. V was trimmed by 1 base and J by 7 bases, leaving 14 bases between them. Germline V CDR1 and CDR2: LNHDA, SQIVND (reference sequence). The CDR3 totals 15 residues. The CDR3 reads CASSIGASASQPQHF. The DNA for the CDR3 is TGTGCCAGTAGTATAGGGGCCTCTGCTTCCCAGCCCCAGCATTTT.

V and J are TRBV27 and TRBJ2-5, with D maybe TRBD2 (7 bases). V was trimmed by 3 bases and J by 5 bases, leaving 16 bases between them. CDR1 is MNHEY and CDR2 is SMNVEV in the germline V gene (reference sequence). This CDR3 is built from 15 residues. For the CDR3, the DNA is TGTGCCAGCAGTTTTGGGGGGGGCCTTGTGGAGACCCAGTACTTC. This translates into CASSFGGGLVETQYF.

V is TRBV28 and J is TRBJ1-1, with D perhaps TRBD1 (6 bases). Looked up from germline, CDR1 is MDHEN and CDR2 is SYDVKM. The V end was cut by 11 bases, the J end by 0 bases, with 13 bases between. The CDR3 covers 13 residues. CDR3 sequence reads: CAGLQGLNTEAFF. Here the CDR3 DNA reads TGTGCCGGCTTACAGGGTTTGAACACTGAAGCTTTCTTT.

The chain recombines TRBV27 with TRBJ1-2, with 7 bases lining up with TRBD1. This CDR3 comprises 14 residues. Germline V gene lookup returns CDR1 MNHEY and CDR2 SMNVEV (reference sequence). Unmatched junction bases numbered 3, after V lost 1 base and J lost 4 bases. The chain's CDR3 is CASSLFRTGYGYTF. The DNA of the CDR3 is TGTGCCAGCAGTTTATTCCGGACAGGCTATGGCTACACCTTC.

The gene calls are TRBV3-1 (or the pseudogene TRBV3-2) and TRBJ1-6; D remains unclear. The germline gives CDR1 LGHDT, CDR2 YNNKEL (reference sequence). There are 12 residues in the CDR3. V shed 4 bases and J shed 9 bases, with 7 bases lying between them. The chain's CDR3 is CASSLMTSPLHF. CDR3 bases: TGTGCCAGCAGCCTTATGACTTCACCCCTCCACTTT.

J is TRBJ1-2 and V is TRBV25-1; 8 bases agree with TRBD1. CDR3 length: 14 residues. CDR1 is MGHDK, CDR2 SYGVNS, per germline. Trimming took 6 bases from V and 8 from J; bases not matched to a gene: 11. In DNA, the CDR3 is TGTGCCAGCAGGAAAGGACAGGGAGTTGAAGGCTACACCTTC. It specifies CASRKGQGVEGYTF.

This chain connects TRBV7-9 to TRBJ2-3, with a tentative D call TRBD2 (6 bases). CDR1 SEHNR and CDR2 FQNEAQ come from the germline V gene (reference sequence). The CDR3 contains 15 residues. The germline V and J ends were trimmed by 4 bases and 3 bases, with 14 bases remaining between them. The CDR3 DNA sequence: TGTGCCAGCAGCTCCGGGGGATTATGGACAGATACGCAGTATTTT. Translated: CASSSGGLWTDTQYF.